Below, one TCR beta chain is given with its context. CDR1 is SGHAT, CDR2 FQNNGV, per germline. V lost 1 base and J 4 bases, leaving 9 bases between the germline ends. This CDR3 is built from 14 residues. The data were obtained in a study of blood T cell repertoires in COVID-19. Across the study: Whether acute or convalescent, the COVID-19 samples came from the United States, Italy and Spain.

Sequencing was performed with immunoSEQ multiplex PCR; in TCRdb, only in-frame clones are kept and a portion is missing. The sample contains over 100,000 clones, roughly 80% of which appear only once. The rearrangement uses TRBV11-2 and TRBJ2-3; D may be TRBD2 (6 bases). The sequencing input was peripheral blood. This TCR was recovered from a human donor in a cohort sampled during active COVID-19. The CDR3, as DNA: TGTGCCAGCAGCTTAGGGGGCGGGGCAGATACGCAGTATTTT. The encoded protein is CASSLGGGADTQYF.